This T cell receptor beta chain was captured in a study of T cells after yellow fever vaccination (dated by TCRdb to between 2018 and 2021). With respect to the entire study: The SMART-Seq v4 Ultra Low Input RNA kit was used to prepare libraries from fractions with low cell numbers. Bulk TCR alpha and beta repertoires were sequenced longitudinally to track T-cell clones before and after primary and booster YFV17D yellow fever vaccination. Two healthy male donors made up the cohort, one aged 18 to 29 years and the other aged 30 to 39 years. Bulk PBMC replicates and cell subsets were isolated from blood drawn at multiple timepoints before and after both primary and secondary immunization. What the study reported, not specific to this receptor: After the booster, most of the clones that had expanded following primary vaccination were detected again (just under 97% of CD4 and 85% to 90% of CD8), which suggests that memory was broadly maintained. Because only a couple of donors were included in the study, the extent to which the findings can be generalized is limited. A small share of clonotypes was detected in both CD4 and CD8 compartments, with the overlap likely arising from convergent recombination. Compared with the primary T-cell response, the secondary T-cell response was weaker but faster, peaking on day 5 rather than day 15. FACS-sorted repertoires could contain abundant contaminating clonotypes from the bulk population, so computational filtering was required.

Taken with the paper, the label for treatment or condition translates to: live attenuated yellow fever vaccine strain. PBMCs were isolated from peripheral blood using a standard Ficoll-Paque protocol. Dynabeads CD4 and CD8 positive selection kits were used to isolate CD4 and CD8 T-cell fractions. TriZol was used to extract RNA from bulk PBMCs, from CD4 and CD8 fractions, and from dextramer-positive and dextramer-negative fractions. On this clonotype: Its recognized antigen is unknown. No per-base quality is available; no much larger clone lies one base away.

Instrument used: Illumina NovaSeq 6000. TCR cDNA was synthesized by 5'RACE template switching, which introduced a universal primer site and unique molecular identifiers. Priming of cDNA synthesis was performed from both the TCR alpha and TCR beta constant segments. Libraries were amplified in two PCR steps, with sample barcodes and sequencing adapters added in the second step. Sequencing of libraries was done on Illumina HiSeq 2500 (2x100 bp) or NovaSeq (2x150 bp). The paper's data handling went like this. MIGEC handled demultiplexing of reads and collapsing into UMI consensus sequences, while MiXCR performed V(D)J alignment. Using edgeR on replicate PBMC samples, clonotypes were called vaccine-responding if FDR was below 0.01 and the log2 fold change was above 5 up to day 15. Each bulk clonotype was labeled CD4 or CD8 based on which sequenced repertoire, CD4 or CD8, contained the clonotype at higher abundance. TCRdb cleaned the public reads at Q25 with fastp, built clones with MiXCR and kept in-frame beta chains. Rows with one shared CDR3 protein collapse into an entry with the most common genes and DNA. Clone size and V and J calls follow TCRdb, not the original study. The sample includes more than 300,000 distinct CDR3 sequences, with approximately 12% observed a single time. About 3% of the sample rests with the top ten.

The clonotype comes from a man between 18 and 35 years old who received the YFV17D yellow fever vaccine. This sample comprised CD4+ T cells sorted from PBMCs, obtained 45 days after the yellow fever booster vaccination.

At the DNA level, the sequence is TGTGCCAGCAGCCGGAAGCAGCTAGCGGGGGAGCAAGAGACCCAGTACTTC. This translates into CASSRKQLAGEQETQYF. The V and J genes are TRBV3-1 and TRBJ2-5; 10 bases in the junction line up with TRBD2. CDR1 and CDR2, per the germline V gene (reference sequence), are LGHDT and YNNKEL. The V end gives up 4 bases and the J end 2 bases, leaving 10 bases in the junction not matched to a gene. Spanning cysteine to phenylalanine, the CDR3 consists of 17 amino acids. Left in the record is the CDR3 DNA by itself, 51 bases read in frame from the first base.